What follows are 3 T cell receptor beta chains derived from one specimen sequenced in a study of blood T cell repertoires in COVID-19. Produced via immunoSEQ multiplex PCR; TCRdb's table is partial and in-frame only. The sample lists a few hundred thousand clones; over 80% were seen once. The sample was peripheral blood. The receptors stem from a woman between 50 and 59 years old with active or convalescent COVID-19.

This chain links TRBV7-2 with TRBJ2-7, with 8 bases aligning to TRBD1. The CDR3 covers 17 residues. CDR1 and CDR2 from the germline V gene are SGHTA and FQGNSA. V lost 5 bases to trimming and J lost 1 base; unmatched junction nucleotides: 13. The CDR3 DNA reads TGTGCCAGCAGCCCCCGAGGCGCTACAGGGGGGTCCTACGAGCAGTACTTC. Translating gives CASSPRGATGGSYEQYF. The variable domain in full, with the rest retrieved from reference TRBV7-2 and TRBJ2-7, is GAGVSQSPSNKVTEKGKDVELRCDPISGHTALYWYRQSLGQGLEFLIYFQGNSAPDKSGLPSDRFSAERTGGSVSTLTIQRTQQEDSAVYLCASSPRGATGGSYEQYFGPGTRLTVT.

This chain uses TRBV19 with TRBJ2-1; 8 bases match TRBD2. CDR1 is LNHDA and CDR2 is SQIVND in the germline V gene (reference sequence). This CDR3 has 17 amino acids. J gave up 1 base and V 0 bases, and 5 bases lay outside the gene matches. The CDR3: CASSIEFLAGSYNEQFF. The CDR3 DNA is TGTGCCAGTAGTATAGAATTCCTAGCGGGTTCCTACAATGAGCAGTTCTTC.

The rearrangement uses TRBV19 and TRBJ2-1; 11 bases fit TRBD2. CDR1 and CDR2 (germline): LNHDA, SQIVND (reference sequence). This CDR3 has 16 residues. Germline trimming cut 0 bases from V and 7 bases from J; bases unmatched to any gene: 5. The CDR3 region has the DNA TGTGCCAGTAGTATAGAGCCGGCTAGCGGGGGGAATGAGCAGTTCTTC. Protein: CASSIEPASGGNEQFF.